What follows is one TCR beta chain and its context. Germline V CDR1 and CDR2: SGHAT, FQNNGV. The CDR3 contains 13 residues. V shed 5 bases and J shed 4 bases, with 11 bases lying between them. The sample comes from a study of blood T cell repertoires in COVID-19. On the study more broadly: From T cells, B-cell-depleted T cells, or PBMCs came the material, which was cDNA or gDNA.

Some clones are missing from TCRdb's copy, which holds only in-frame ones; the method was immunoSEQ multiplex PCR. The table includes 200,000 or so clones, roughly 90% detected once. Sequenced material: peripheral blood. This clonotype was obtained from a woman in her 70s with acute or convalescent COVID-19. This chain links TRBV11-2 with TRBJ1-2; possible D gene TRBD1, 5 bases. In DNA, the CDR3 is TGTGCCAGCAGCCCCCCAGGGCTCTATGGCTACACCTTC. Amino acids: CASSPPGLYGYTF.